This entry lists 23 T cell receptor beta chains sequenced from one sample in a study of T cell repertoires in cytomegalovirus infection. The antigens for these receptors are not known. Each CDR3 protein gets one entry after TCRdb re-called the reads with MiXCR. In the table there are about half a million distinct CDR3 sequences, 33% of which are singletons. Material: cultured PBMCs, obtained from culture after CMV antigen stimulation. Every receptor here comes from a human donor in good health (CMV status not recorded). Some clones in this sample may be carry-over from other donors' samples.

This sequence joins TRBV6-2 or TRBV6-3 and TRBJ2-7; D possibly corresponds to TRBD1 (6 bases). The CDR3 has 19 residues. CDR1 is MNHEY and CDR2 is SVGEGT in the germline V gene. The V and J ends lost 0 bases and 0 bases respectively, with 21 bases between them. CDR3 nucleotides: TGTGCCAGCAGTTACTCTATTTTGGATGCAGGGGCGATCTCCTACGAGCAGTACTTC. It specifies CASSYSILDAGAISYEQYF.

This rearrangement joins TRBV6-2 or TRBV6-3 to TRBJ2-7; the D gene is possibly TRBD2 (5 bases). Germline CDR1 MNHEY, CDR2 SVGEGT. Trimming stripped 2 bases from V and 3 bases from J, with 14 bases between. The CDR3 loop spans 15 amino acids. CDR3 sequence (DNA): TGTGCCAGCAGTTACCGTGGGGAGATACTCTACGAGCAGTACTTC. Translating gives CASSYRGEILYEQYF.

This clonotype was observed a few times. The chain combines TRBV6-5 with TRBJ2-1; 9 nucleotides line up with TRBD2. Germline CDR1 and CDR2: MNHEY and SVGAGI. The CDR3 extends over 16 amino acids. Unmatched junction bases numbered 8, after V lost 6 bases and J lost 2 bases. The CDR3, as DNA: TGTGCCAGCAGCCATGGCCTAGCGGGGACCTACAATGAGCAGTTCTTC. This sequence encodes CASSHGLAGTYNEQFF.

This clonotype was recorded only once. This chain links TRBV24-1 with TRBJ2-3, with D unresolved. This CDR3 comprises 15 residues. Germline loops: CDR1 KGHDR, CDR2 SFDVKD. Deletions cut 4 bases from V and 2 bases from J, with 12 bases between. This chain's CDR3 is CATSDHNSPTDTQYF. Here the CDR3 DNA reads TGTGCCACCAGTGACCATAATTCACCCACAGATACGCAGTATTTT.

The CDR3 DNA reads TGTGCCAGTAGAACACAGGGTACTAACTATGGCTACACCTTC. It is translated as CASRTQGTNYGYTF. J is TRBJ1-2 and V is TRBV19; tentative D call: TRBD1 (6 bases). The germline CDR1 and CDR2 sequences are LNHDA and SQIVND (reference sequence). This CDR3 contains 14 residues. V lost 6 bases to trimming and J lost 0 bases, with 11 bases between them.

J is TRBJ1-1 and V is TRBV7-8, with 7 nucleotides matching TRBD1. Germline CDR1 is SGHVS and CDR2 is FQNEAQ. V lost 5 bases, J lost 4 bases, and 10 bases stayed unmatched. The CDR3 consists of 15 residues. In DNA, the CDR3 is TGTGCCAGCAGCAACCAGGGGGTAGTCCTCACTGAAGCTTTCTTT. This gives the protein CASSNQGVVLTEAFF.

This clonotype was picked up many times. This chain joins TRBV10-3 and TRBJ1-1; TRBD1 aligns across 8 bases. Germline V gene data show CDR1 as ENHRY and CDR2 as SYGVKD. CDR3 size: 13 residues. The V gene end was trimmed by 6 bases and the J gene end by 3 bases; junction bases not matched to a gene: 3. CDR3 residues: CAIRQGDYTEAFF. In nucleotides, the CDR3 is TGTGCCATCAGACAGGGGGACTACACTGAAGCTTTCTTT.

This clonotype has just a few counts. The V call is TRBV4-3, the J call TRBJ1-2, with D perhaps TRBD1 (6 bases). CDR3 length: 14 amino acids. CDR1 is LGHNA, CDR2 YSLEER, per germline. V gave up 0 bases and J gave up 6 bases, with 11 bases separating them. CDR3 region: CASSQEGRTDGYTF. CDR3 DNA sequence: TGCGCCAGCAGCCAAGAGGGAAGGACAGATGGCTACACCTTC.

The V call is TRBV19, the J call TRBJ1-1; the D gene is possibly TRBD1 (6 bases). The germline V gene encodes CDR1 LNHDA and CDR2 SQIVND (reference sequence). The CDR3 is 14 residues long. Trimming took 3 bases from V and 3 from J, leaving 11 bases between them. The CDR3 here is CASSIWGLDTEAFF. The CDR3 nucleotides are TGTGCCAGTAGTATTTGGGGGCTGGACACTGAAGCTTTCTTT.

This clonotype occurred a few times. This chain joins TRBV7-2 and TRBJ1-3; D gene uncertain. Deletions cut 5 bases from V and 0 bases from J, with 14 bases between. Germline-derived CDR1 and CDR2 are SGHTA and FQGNSA. This CDR3 is 16 amino acids long. This CDR3 reads CASSLDTFNSGNTIYF. In DNA form, the CDR3 reads TGTGCCAGCAGCCTCGACACATTCAACTCTGGAAACACCATATATTTT. Filled out from reference TRBV7-2 and TRBJ1-3, the complete variable domain reads GAGVSQSPSNKVTEKGKDVELRCDPISGHTALYWYRQSLGQGLEFLIYFQGNSAPDKSGLPSDRFSAERTGGSVSTLTIQRTQQEDSAVYLCASSLDTFNSGNTIYFGEGSWLTVV.

The chain recombines TRBV20-1 with TRBJ2-7; D is ambiguous. This CDR3 comprises 15 residues. The V gene lost 0 bases and the J gene lost 3 bases, with 15 bases spanning the gap. Germline values: CDR1 DFQATT, CDR2 SNEGSKA (reference sequence). CDR3 DNA sequence: TGCAGTGCTAGAGATCGTTCGGGCACCGTCTACGAGCAGTACTTC. Translation gives CSARDRSGTVYEQYF.

This clonotype has a handful of counts. V and J are TRBV20-1 and TRBJ2-4; 7 bases fit TRBD2. This CDR3 has 15 residues. CDR1 is DFQATT and CDR2 is SNEGSKA in the germline V gene (reference sequence). The V and J ends lost 2 bases and 1 base, in that order; junction bases with no gene match: 5. This CDR3 reads CSARLGGPAKNIQYF. CDR3 DNA sequence: TGCAGTGCTAGATTGGGAGGGCCGGCCAAAAACATTCAGTACTTC.

The rearrangement joins TRBV11-2 to TRBJ2-2; the D gene is possibly TRBD1 (6 bases). The CDR3 sequence is 16 residues long. V was clipped by 2 bases and J by 3 bases, with 13 bases between them. Germline V gene data show CDR1 as SGHAT and CDR2 as FQNNGV. CDR3 loop: CASSLLRGRHTGELFF. In DNA form, the CDR3 reads TGTGCCAGCAGCTTACTCAGGGGCAGACACACCGGGGAGCTGTTTTTT.

This sequence joins TRBV19 and TRBJ1-1; D not resolved. The CDR3 consists of 15 residues. Between the trimmed V and J ends, which lost 4 bases and 4 bases, there was a span of 16 bases. Looked up from germline, CDR1 is LNHDA and CDR2 is SQIVND (reference sequence). CDR3 protein: CASSTPGRESTEAFF. As DNA, the CDR3 is TGTGCCAGTAGTACGCCCGGGAGGGAATCCACTGAAGCTTTCTTT.

J is TRBJ2-7 and V is TRBV28; maybe TRBD2 (6 bases). Looked up from germline, CDR1 is MDHEN and CDR2 is SYDVKM. The CDR3 is 13 amino acids. Trimming removed 6 bases from V and 0 bases from J, with 9 bases in between. The CDR3 sequence: CASSGDFSYEQYF. The CDR3 region has the DNA TGTGCCAGCAGCGGGGACTTCTCCTACGAGCAGTACTTC.

This clonotype was counted only a few times. The genes are TRBV20-1 and TRBJ1-5, with 7 bases that match TRBD1. This CDR3 region has 13 residues. Germline CDR1 is DFQATT and CDR2 is SNEGSKA (reference sequence). J was trimmed by 4 bases and V by 4 bases; bases with no gene match: 4. Here the CDR3 reads CSATTTGNQPQHF. The CDR3 nucleotides are TGCAGTGCTACAACGACAGGGAATCAGCCCCAGCATTTT.

The V gene is TRBV6-5, the J gene TRBJ1-1; D not certain. The CDR3 length is 13 residues. The V end was cut by 7 bases, the J end by 0 bases, with 9 bases between. Germline loops: CDR1 MNHEY, CDR2 SVGAGI. The CDR3 loop is CASTFKMNTEAFF. The CDR3 bases are TGTGCCAGCACCTTCAAAATGAACACTGAAGCTTTCTTT.

The chain has TRBV29-1 and TRBJ2-5; 10 positions agree with TRBD2. The CDR3 loop spans 18 amino acids. V was pared by 1 base and J by 5 bases, with 16 bases of the junction left unmatched. CDR1 is SQVTM and CDR2 is ANQGSEA in the germline V gene. The CDR3 sequence: CSVEGREKREGVFETQYF. CDR3 bases: TGCAGCGTTGAAGGCCGGGAGAAGCGGGAGGGTGTATTTGAGACCCAGTACTTC.

J is TRBJ2-5 and V is TRBV28, with D perhaps TRBD2 (7 bases). V gave up 7 bases and J gave up 6 bases, with 18 bases separating them. The germline V gene encodes CDR1 MDHEN and CDR2 SYDVKM. The CDR3 is made up of 14 amino acids. CDR3 loop: CASTEGGARKTQYF. The CDR3 DNA reads as TGTGCCAGCACCGAAGGGGGGGCGCGAAAGACCCAGTACTTC.

At least ten counts were recorded for this clonotype. The V call is TRBV7-2, the J call TRBJ2-5; 7 bases agree with TRBD1. The CDR3 runs 17 residues. The J segment lost 0 bases and the V segment lost 5 bases, leaving 12 bases of the junction unmatched. Germline-derived CDR1 and CDR2 are SGHTA and FQGNSA. CDR3 DNA sequence: TGTGCCAGCAGCAATGCGAGACAGGGCATGTACCAAGAGACCCAGTACTTC. Residues: CASSNARQGMYQETQYF.

The chain combines TRBV11-2 with TRBJ2-1, with 9 bases aligning to TRBD2. V was clipped by 5 bases and J by 3 bases; unmatched bases: 8. CDR3 length: 16 amino acids. Germline values: CDR1 SGHAT, CDR2 FQNNGV. CDR3 region: CASSPTSGPFYNEQFF. In DNA form, the CDR3 reads TGTGCCAGCAGCCCGACTAGCGGCCCCTTCTACAATGAGCAGTTCTTC.

This clonotype was picked up many times. The chain combines TRBV6-1 with TRBJ2-2, with 9 bases aligning to TRBD1. Germline V gives CDR1 MNHNS, CDR2 SASEGT. CDR3 length: 16 amino acids. V gave up 7 bases and J gave up 7 bases; unmatched junction bases: 13. The CDR3 DNA reads TGTGCCAGCAAATCTACAGGGGGCGCGTCGGTCGGGGAGCTGTTTTTT. The encoded protein is CASKSTGGASVGELFF.

This clonotype has at least ten counts. The chain employs TRBV7-2 and TRBJ2-7; D is ambiguous. This CDR3 region has 12 residues. CDR1 SGHTA and CDR2 FQGNSA come from the germline V gene. The ends were cut back, 9 bases at V and 2 bases at J, with 11 bases in the middle. The CDR3 reads CASAVLPYEQYF. As DNA, the CDR3 is TGTGCCAGTGCCGTTTTGCCCTACGAGCAGTACTTC. The full variable domain, its missing parts supplied by reference TRBV7-2 and TRBJ2-7, is GAGVSQSPSNKVTEKGKDVELRCDPISGHTALYWYRQSLGQGLEFLIYFQGNSAPDKSGLPSDRFSAERTGGSVSTLTIQRTQQEDSAVYLCASAVLPYEQYFGPGTRLTVT.